This T cell receptor (beta chain) came from a study of post-analysis software for immune sequencing data (dated by TCRdb to about 2015). Regarding the complete study: Relapsing-remitting, secondary progressive and progressive-relapsing multiple sclerosis were recorded as disease courses, and subtype annotation was lacking for some patients. Patient repertoires were compared against about a dozen previously published healthy control repertoires from donors aged roughly 6 to 28 years. A subset of samples was prepared in parallel using single-end sample barcoding, then pooled and co-amplified after Illumina adapter ligation. Overall results and qualifications from the work: Significantly lower normalized Chao1 diversity was found in multiple sclerosis patients than in controls, suggesting substantial peripheral T-cell clonal expansion. The multiple sclerosis patient group was slightly younger than the control group. Roughly 5 TRBV segments, including TRBV5-6, TRBV5-1 and TRBV20-1, were significantly more frequent in patients than controls. Direct clustering with F measure showed strong co-clustering of samples prepared in the same batch, prompting a batch-effect correction.

At the junction V is shortened by 5 bases and J by 5 bases; bases outside the gene matches: 9. From the cysteine through the phenylalanine, the CDR3 covers 14 amino acids. This entry keeps only the CDR3 DNA: 42 bases, framed from base 1. The library was generated by PCR. The sample was run on an Illumina HiSeq 2500. Unique molecular identifiers were incorporated into TCR beta cDNA libraries to reduce PCR and sequencing biases. Roughly 500,000 cDNA molecules were obtained for every 1 to 10 million input T cells, so each molecule roughly corresponded to one T cell. The same protocol used for the earlier healthy control dataset was applied to prepare and sequence the patient libraries. Within a given batch, samples were prepared together, multiplexed and sequenced on the same HiSeq lane. Per the authors' processing: Raw barcoded reads were processed with MIGEC, and single-read molecular identifier groups were discarded before consensus assembly and CDR3 extraction. VDJtools was used for post-analysis of the clonotype tables, with diversity normalized by down-sampling every dataset to the smallest sample size. To correct batch-related cross-sample contamination, repertoire overlap clustering matched CDR3 amino acid sequences but not nucleotide sequences. TCRdb reanalyzed the raw reads on its own, using fastp at Q25 for trimming and MiXCR for clone calling, and kept in-frame beta chains. Rows are combined by CDR3 protein, so each entry shows the most common genes and DNA. TCRdb assigned the V and J calls; the authors' analysis was not used. The sample table lists 750,000 to 950,000 distinct CDR3 sequences, more than 45% of them with a count of one. The ten largest clones take up 4.9% of the sample.

To demonstrate the VDJtools post-analysis software, the study profiled TCR beta repertoires from the peripheral blood of under 15 young patients with multiple sclerosis. Multiple sclerosis patients were children and adolescents aged about 6 to 15 years. Concerning this clonotype: This receptor's antigen is unknown. No clone much larger than this one lies a single base away; base qualities are absent.

The sequencing sample was made of blood. The receptor was isolated from a girl aged 5-17 years with multiple sclerosis. The chain joins TRBV12-3 or TRBV12-4 to TRBJ2-7; TRBD1 aligns with 7 central bases. The DNA is TGTGCCAGCAGTCCAGGGGGTGGGGTCCACGAGCAGTACTTC. Translated, this is CASSPGGGVHEQYF.